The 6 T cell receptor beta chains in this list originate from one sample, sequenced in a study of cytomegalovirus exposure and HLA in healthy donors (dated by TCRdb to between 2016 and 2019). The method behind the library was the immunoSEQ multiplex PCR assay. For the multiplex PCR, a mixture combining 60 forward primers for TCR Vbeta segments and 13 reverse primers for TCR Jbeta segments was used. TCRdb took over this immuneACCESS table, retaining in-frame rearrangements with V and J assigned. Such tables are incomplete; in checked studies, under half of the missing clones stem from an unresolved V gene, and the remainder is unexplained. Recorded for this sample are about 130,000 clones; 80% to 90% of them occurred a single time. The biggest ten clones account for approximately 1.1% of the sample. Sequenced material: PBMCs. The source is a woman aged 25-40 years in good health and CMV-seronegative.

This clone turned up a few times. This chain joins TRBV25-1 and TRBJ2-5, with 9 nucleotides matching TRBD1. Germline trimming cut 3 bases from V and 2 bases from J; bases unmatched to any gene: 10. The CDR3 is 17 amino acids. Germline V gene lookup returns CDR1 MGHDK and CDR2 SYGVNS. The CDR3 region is CASSDLGTGTRQETQYF. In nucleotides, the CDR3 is TGTGCCAGCAGTGACCTGGGGACAGGGACACGACAAGAGACCCAGTACTTC.

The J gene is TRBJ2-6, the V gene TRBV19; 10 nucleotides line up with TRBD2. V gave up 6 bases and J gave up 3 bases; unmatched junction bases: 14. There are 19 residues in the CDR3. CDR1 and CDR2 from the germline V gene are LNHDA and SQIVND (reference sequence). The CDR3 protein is CASSPPVPSGSIGANVLTF. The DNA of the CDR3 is TGTGCCAGTAGCCCCCCGGTGCCTAGCGGGAGTATTGGGGCCAACGTCCTGACTTTC.

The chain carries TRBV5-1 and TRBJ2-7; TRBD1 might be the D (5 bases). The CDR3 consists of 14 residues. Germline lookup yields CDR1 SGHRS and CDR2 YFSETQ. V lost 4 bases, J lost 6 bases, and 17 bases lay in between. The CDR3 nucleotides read TGCGCCAGCAGCAGGACGGCTGAAGGGGTCGAGCAGTACTTC. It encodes CASSRTAEGVEQYF.

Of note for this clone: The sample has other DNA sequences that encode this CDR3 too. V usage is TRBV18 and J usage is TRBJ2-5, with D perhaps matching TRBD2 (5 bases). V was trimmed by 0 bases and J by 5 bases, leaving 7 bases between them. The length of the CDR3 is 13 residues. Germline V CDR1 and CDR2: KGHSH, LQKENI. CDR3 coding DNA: TGTGCCAGCTCACCACCCTCGGGGGAGACCCAGTACTTC. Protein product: CASSPPSGETQYF. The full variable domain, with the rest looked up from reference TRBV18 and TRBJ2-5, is NAGVMQNPRHLVRRRGQEARLRCSPMKGHSHVYWYRQLPEEGLKFMVYLQKENIIDESGMPKERFSAEFPKEGPSILRIQQVVRGDSAAYFCASSPPSGETQYFGPGTRLLVL.

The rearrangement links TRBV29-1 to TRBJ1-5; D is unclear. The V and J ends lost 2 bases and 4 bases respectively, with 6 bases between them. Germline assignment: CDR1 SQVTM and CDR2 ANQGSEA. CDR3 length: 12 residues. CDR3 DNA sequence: TGCAGCGTTGAACTACCGAATCAGCCCCAGCATTTT. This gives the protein CSVELPNQPQHF.

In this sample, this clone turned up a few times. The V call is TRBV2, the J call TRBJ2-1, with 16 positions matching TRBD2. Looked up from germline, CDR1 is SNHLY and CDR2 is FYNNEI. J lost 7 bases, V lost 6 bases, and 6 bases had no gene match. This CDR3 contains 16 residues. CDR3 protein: CASRGGLAGGRNEQFF. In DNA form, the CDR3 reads TGTGCCAGCAGAGGGGGACTAGCGGGGGGGCGGAATGAGCAGTTCTTC.